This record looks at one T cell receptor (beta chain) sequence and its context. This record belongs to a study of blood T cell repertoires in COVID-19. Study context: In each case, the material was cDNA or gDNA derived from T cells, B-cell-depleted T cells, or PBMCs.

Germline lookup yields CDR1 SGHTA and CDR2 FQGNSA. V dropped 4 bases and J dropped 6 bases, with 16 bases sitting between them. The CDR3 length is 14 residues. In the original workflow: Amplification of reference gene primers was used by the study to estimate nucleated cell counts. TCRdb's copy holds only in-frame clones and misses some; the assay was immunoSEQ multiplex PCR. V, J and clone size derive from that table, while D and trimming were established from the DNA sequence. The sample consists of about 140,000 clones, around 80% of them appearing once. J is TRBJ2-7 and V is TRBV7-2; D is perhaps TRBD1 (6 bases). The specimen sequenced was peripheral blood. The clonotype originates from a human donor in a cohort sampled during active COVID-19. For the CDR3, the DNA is TGTGCCAGCAGCTGGCGAGAGAGCAGGGGCGAGCAGTACTTC. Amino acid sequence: CASSWRESRGEQYF. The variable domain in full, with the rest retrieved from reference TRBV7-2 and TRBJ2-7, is GAGVSQSPSNKVTEKGKDVELRCDPISGHTALYWYRQSLGQGLEFLIYFQGNSAPDKSGLPSDRFSAERTGGSVSTLTIQRTQQEDSAVYLCASSWRESRGEQYFGPGTRLTVT.